This record concerns one T cell receptor (beta chain) sequence. Its antigen is unknown. The record originates from a study of OX40 agonist ivuxolimab in advanced cancers. Study in general: The study enrolled dose-escalation patients with hepatocellular carcinoma, melanoma, renal cell or head and neck cancer. Three individuals attained partial responses, comprising one hepatocellular carcinoma case and two cutaneous melanoma cases. Study-level results: On average, a greater number of expanded clones characterised CD8+ T cells relative to CD4+.

Prior autoimmune disease or systemic immunosuppression barred patients. TCRdb's table, derived via immunoSEQ multiplex PCR, lists solely in-frame clones and lacks some. The data contain 62,000 or so clones, around 81% of them seen just once; the ten biggest clones take up 3% to 4.5%. Germline loops: CDR1 KGHSH, CDR2 LQKENI. CDR3 size: 14 residues. The V and J ends lost 2 bases and 5 bases, in that order; junction bases with no gene match: 5. The clonotype originates from an adult with an advanced solid tumor such as melanoma, head and neck, liver or kidney cancer. The sequences come from CD4+ or CD8+ T cells sorted from blood, collected in a trial of the OX40 agonist ivuxolimab. V usage is TRBV18 and J usage is TRBJ2-5; TRBD1 matches 7 bases. CDR3 loop: CASSPGTVAETQYF. The CDR3 DNA reads as TGTGCCAGCTCACCAGGGACAGTGGCCGAGACCCAGTACTTC.